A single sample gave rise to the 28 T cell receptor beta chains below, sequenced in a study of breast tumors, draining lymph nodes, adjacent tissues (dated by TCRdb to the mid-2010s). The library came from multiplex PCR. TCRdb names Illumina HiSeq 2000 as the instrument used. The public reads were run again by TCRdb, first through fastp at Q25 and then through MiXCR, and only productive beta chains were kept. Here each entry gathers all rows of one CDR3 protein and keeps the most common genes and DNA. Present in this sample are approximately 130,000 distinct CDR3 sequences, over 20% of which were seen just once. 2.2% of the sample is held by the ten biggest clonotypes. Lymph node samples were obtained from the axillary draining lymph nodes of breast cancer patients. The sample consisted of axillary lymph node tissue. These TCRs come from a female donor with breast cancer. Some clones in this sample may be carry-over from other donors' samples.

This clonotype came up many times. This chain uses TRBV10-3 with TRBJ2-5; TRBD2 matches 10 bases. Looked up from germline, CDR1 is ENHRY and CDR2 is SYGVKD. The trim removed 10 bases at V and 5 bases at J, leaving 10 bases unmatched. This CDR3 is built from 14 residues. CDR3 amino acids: CATTGTSAGETQYF. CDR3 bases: TGTGCCACCACCGGGACTAGCGCCGGCGAGACCCAGTACTTC.

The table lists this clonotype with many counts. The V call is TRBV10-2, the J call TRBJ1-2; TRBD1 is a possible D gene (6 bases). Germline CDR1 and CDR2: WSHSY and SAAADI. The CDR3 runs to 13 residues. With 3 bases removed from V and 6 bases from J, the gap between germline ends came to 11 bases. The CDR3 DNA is TGCGCCAGCAGTGACCACAACAGGGATGGCTACACCTTC. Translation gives CASSDHNRDGYTF.

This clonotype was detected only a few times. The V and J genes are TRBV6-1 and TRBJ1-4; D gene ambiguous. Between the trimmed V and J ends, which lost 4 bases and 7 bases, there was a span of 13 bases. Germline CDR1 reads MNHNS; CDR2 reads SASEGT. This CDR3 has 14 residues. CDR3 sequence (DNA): TGTGCCAGCAGTGTTCCCCCCCGGGGTGAAAAACTGTTTTTT. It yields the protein CASSVPPRGEKLFF.

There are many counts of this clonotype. CDR3 region: CASSSLAAIVTGELFF. CDR3 sequence (DNA): TGTGCCAGCAGCTCCCTGGCGGCTATTGTCACCGGGGAGCTGTTTTTT. V usage is TRBV7-9 and J usage is TRBJ2-2; D not certain. In germline, CDR1 is SEHNR, CDR2 FQNEAQ (reference sequence). The CDR3 totals 16 residues. Trimming left V 4 bases short and J 4 bases short, with 16 bases between.

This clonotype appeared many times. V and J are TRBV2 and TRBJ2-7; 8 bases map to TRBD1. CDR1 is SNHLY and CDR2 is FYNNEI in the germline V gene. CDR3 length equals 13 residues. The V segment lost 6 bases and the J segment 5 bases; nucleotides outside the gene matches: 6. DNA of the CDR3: TGTGCCAGCAGCTGGACAGGGCGTAACGAGCAGTACTTC. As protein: CASSWTGRNEQYF.

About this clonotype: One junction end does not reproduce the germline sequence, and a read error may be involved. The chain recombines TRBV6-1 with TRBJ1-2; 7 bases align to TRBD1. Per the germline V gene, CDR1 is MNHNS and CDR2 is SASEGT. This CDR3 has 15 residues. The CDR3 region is CVSSGYEGASYGYTF. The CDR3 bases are TGTGTCAGCAGTGGCTACGAGGGGGCCTCCTATGGCTACACCTTC.

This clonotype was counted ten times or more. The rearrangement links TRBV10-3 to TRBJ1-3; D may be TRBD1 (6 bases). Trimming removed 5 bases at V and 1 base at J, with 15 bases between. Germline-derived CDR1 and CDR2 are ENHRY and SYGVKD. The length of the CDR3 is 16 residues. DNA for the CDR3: TGTGCCATCAGTCTCGCAGGGGCCTCTTCTGGAAACACCATATATTTT. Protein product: CAISLAGASSGNTIYF.

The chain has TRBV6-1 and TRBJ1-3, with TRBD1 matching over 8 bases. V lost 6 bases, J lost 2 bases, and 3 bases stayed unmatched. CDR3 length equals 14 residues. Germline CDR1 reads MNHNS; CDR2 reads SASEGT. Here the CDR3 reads CASSLDRAGNTIYF. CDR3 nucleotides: TGTGCCAGCAGCCTGGACAGGGCTGGAAACACCATATATTTT.

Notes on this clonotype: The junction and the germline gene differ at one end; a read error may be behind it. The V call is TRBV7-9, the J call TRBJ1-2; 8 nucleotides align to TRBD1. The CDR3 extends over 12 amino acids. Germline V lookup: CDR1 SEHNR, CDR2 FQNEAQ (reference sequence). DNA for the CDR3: TGTGCCAGCAGCCGACAGGGGTATGACTACACCTTC. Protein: CASSRQGYDYTF.

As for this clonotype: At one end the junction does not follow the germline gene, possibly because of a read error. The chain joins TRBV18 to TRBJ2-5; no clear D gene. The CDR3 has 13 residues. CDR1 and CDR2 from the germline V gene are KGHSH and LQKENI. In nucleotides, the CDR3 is TGTGCCAGCTCACCCGCCGGCCAAGAGACCCGGTACTTC. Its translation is CASSPAGQETRYF.

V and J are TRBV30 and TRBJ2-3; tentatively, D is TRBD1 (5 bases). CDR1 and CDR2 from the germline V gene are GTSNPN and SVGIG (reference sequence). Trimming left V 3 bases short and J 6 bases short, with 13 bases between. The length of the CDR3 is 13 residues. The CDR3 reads CAWSRNRMDTQYF. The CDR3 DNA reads TGTGCCTGGAGCCGGAACAGGATGGATACGCAGTATTTT.

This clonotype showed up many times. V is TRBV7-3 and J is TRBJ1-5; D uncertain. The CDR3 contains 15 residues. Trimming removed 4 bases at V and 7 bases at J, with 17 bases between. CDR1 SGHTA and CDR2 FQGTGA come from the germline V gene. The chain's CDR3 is CASSYPEAGRQPQHF. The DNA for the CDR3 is TGTGCCAGCAGCTACCCAGAGGCAGGAAGGCAGCCCCAGCATTTT.

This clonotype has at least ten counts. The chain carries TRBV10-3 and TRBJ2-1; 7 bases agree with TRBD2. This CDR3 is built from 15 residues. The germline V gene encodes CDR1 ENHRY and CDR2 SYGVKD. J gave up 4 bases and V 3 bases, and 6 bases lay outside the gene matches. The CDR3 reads CAISDLGGGYNEQFF. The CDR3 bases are TGTGCCATCAGTGATCTGGGGGGGGGTTACAATGAGCAGTTCTTC.

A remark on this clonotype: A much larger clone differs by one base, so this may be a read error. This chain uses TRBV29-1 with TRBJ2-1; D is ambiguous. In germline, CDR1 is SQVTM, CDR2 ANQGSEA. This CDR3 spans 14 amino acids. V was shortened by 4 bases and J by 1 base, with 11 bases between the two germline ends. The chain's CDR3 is CSVGYLGSYNEQFF. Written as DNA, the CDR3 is TGCAGCGTTGGCTACCTGGGGTCCTACAATGAGCAGTTCTTC.

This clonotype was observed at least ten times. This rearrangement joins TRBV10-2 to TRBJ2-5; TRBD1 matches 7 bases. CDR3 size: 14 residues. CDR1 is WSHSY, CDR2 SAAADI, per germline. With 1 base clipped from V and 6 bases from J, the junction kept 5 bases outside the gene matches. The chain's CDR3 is CASSELGQAQTQYF. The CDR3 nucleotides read TGCGCCAGCAGTGAGTTAGGACAGGCTCAGACCCAGTACTTC.

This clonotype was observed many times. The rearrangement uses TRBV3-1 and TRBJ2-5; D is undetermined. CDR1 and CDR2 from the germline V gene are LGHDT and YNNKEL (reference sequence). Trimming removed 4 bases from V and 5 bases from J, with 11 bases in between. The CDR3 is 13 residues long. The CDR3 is CASSPVWGETQYF. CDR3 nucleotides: TGTGCCAGCAGCCCTGTCTGGGGTGAGACCCAGTACTTC.

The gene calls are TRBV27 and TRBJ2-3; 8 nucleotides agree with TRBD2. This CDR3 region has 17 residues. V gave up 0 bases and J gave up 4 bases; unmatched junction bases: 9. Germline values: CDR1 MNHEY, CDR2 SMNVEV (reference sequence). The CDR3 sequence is CASSLSYLAGSADTQYF. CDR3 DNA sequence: TGTGCCAGCAGTTTATCGTACCTAGCGGGTTCGGCAGATACGCAGTATTTT.

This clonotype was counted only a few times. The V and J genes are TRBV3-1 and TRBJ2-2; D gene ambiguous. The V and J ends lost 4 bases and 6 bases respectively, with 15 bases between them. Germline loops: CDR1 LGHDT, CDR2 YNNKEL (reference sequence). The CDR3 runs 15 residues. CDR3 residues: CASSPATGTAGELFF. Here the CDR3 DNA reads TGTGCCAGCAGCCCCGCCACGGGCACAGCCGGGGAGCTGTTTTTT. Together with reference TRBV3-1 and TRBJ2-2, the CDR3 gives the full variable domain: DTAVSQTPKYLVTQMGNDKSIKCEQNLGHDTMYWYKQDSKKFLKIMFSYNNKELIINETVPNRFSPKSPDKAHLNLHINSLELGDSAVYFCASSPATGTAGELFFGEGSRLTVL.

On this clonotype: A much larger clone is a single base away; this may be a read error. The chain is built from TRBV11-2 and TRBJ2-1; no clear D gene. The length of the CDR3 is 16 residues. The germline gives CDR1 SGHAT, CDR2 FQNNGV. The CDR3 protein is CACSRTLLGSYNEQFF. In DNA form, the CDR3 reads TGTGCCTGCAGCAGGACCCTTCTAGGGTCCTACAATGAGCAGTTCTTC.

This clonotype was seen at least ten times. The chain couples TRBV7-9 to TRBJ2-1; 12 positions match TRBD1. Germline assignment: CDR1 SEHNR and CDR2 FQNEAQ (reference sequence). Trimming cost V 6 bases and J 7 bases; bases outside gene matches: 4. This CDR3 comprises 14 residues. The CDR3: CASRPGQGANEQFF. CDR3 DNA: TGTGCCAGCAGGCCGGGACAGGGGGCTAATGAGCAGTTCTTC.

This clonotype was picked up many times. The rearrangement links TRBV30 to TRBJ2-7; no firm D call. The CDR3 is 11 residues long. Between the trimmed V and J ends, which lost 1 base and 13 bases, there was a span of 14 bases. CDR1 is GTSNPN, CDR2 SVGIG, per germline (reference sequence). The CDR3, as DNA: TGTGCCTGGAGTGGGTCAGAGCATCGCTACTTC. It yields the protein CAWSGSEHRYF.

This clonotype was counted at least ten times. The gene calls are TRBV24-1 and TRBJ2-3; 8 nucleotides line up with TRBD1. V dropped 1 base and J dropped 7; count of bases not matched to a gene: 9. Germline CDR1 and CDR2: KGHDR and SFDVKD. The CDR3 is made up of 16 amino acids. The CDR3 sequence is CATSDFGDRGIYTQYF. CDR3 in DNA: TGTGCCACCAGTGATTTTGGCGACAGGGGCATCTATACGCAGTATTTT.

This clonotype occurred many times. The DNA of the CDR3 is TGCGCCAGCAGCCATATCGGGGGCAGGCAGTACTTC. Its translation is CASSHIGGRQYF. The V call is TRBV4-1, the J call TRBJ2-7; D is perhaps TRBD1 or TRBD2 (6 bases each). This CDR3 has 12 residues. CDR1 MGHRA and CDR2 YSYEKL come from the germline V gene. Trimming took off 3 bases at V and 9 bases at J, with 12 bases between the two ends.

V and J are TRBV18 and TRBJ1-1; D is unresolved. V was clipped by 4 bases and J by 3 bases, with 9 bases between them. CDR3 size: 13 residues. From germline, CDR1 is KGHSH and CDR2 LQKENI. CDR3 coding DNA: TGTGCCAGCTCACAGGGAGGAGACACTGAAGCTTTCTTT. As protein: CASSQGGDTEAFF. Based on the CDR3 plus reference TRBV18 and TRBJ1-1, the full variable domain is NAGVMQNPRHLVRRRGQEARLRCSPMKGHSHVYWYRQLPEEGLKFMVYLQKENIIDESGMPKERFSAEFPKEGPSILRIQQVVRGDSAAYFCASSQGGDTEAFFGQGTRLTVV.

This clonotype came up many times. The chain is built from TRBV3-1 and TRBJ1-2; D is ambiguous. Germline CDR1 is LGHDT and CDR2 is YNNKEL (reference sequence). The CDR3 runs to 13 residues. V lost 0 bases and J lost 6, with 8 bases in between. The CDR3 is CASSQEGLHGYTF. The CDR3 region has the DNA TGTGCCAGCAGCCAAGAAGGTCTCCATGGCTACACCTTC.

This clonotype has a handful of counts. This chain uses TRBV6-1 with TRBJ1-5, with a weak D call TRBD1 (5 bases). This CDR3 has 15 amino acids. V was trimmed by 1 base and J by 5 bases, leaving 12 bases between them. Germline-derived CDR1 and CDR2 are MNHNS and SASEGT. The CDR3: CASSEVGTGHQPQHF. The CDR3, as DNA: TGTGCCAGCAGTGAAGTGGGTACAGGTCATCAGCCCCAGCATTTT.

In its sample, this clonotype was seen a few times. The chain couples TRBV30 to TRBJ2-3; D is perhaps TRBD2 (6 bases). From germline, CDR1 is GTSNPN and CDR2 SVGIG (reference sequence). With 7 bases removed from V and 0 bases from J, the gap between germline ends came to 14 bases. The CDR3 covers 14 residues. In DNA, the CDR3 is TGTGCCTATAATGACGGGACTAGCACAGATACGCAGTATTTT. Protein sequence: CAYNDGTSTDTQYF.

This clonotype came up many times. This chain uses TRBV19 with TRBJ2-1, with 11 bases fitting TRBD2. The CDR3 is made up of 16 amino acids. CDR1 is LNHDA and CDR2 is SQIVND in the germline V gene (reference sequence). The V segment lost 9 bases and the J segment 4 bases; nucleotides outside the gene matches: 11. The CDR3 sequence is CASTGTSGSIYNEQFF. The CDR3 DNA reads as TGTGCCAGCACCGGGACTAGCGGCTCAATTTACAATGAGCAGTTCTTC.